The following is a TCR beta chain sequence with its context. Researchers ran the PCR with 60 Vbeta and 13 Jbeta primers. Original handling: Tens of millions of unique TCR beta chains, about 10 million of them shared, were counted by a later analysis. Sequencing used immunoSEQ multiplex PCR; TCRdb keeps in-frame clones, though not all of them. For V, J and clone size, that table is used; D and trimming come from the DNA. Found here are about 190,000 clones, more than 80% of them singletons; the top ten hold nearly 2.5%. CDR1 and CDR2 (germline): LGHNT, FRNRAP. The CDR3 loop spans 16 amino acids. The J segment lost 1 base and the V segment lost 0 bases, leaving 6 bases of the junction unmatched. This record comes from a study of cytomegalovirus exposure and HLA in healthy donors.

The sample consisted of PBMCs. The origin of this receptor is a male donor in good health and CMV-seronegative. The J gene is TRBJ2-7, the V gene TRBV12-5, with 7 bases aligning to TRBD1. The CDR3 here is CASGLVLGTESYEQYF. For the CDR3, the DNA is TGTGCTAGTGGTTTGGTACTAGGGACAGAGTCCTACGAGCAGTACTTC.